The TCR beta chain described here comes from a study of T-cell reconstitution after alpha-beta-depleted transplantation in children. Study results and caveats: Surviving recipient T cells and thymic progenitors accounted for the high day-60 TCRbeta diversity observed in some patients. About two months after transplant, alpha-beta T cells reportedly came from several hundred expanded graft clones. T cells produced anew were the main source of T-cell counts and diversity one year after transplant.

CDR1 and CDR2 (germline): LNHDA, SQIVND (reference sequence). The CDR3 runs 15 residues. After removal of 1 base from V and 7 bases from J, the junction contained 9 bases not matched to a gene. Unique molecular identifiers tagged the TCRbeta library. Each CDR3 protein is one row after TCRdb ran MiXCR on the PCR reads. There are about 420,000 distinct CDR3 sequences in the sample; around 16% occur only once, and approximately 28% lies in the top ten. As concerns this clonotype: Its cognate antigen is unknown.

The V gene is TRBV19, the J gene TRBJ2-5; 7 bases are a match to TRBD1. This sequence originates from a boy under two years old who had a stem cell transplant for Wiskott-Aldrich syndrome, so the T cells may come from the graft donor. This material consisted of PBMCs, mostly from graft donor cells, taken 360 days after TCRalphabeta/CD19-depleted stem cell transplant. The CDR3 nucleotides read TGTGCCAGTAGTATAGGGACGACAGGGCTCGGGACCCAGTACTTC. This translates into CASSIGTTGLGTQYF.